Shown below are 16 T cell receptor beta chains from a single sample sequenced in a study of T cell responses to AZD1222 COVID-19 vaccine (dated by TCRdb to about 2021). According to the study, the label for this sample's time point signals: baseline before first vaccination. Library preparation employed the immunoSEQ multiplex PCR assay. TCRdb provides this immuneACCESS table in a form limited to in-frame rearrangements. Some clones are lacking; in checked studies, under half of them reflect an unresolved V gene, and why the rest are absent is not known. Counted in this sample were about 140,000 clones; roughly 90% of them appeared once. The ten top clones hold 2.5% to 4% of the sample. The sample in question was peripheral blood, obtained on day 0 of AZD1222 vaccination. The source of these receptors is an adult in good health.

The CDR3 spells CASSIDRRDQPQHF. The DNA of the CDR3 is TGTGCCAGTAGTATAGATCGGAGGGATCAGCCCCAGCATTTT. V and J are TRBV19 and TRBJ1-5; D unclear. V dropped 0 bases and J dropped 5 bases, with 8 bases sitting between them. From germline, CDR1 is LNHDA and CDR2 SQIVND (reference sequence). The CDR3 is 14 amino acids.

The chain recombines TRBV6-5 with TRBJ1-6, with D possibly matching TRBD1 (6 bases). This CDR3 spans 16 amino acids. V gave up 2 bases and J gave up 8 bases, with 16 bases separating them. Germline-derived CDR1 and CDR2 are MNHEY and SVGAGI. The CDR3: CASSYSQGQVYSPLHF. The CDR3 nucleotides are TGTGCCAGCAGTTACAGTCAGGGGCAAGTTTATTCACCCCTCCACTTT.

The chain couples TRBV30 to TRBJ2-2; D ambiguous. V lost 0 bases to trimming and J lost 4 bases, with 12 bases between them. The CDR3 length is 15 residues. CDR1 and CDR2 (germline): GTSNPN, SVGIG (reference sequence). CDR3 loop: CAWSVITTGTGELFF. For the CDR3, the DNA is TGTGCCTGGAGTGTTATAACGACGGGCACCGGGGAGCTGTTTTTT.

V usage is TRBV15 and J usage is TRBJ1-2; D gene unclear. The V gene's germline CDR1 is LNHNV and CDR2 YYDKDF (reference sequence). The CDR3 runs 12 residues. Trimming took off 6 bases at V and 4 bases at J, with 9 bases between the two ends. CDR3 amino acids: CATREAVYGYTF. The CDR3 DNA reads as TGTGCCACCAGAGAGGCAGTCTATGGCTACACCTTC. Together with reference TRBV15 and TRBJ1-2, the CDR3 gives the full variable domain: DAMVIQNPRYQVTQFGKPVTLSCSQTLNHNVMYWYQQKSSQAPKLLFHYYDKDFNNEADTPDNFQSRRPNTSFCFLDIRSPGLGDTAMYLCATREAVYGYTFGSGTRLTVV.

The chain uses TRBV19 and TRBJ1-3, with 7 bases matching TRBD1. The CDR3 is made up of 14 amino acids. V lost 6 bases and J lost 2; bases outside the gene matches: 4. In germline, CDR1 is LNHDA, CDR2 SQIVND (reference sequence). The CDR3 DNA follows: TGTGCCAGTAGGAACAGGGGTACTGGAAACACCATATATTTT. It specifies CASRNRGTGNTIYF.

The chain combines TRBV7-2 with TRBJ2-1; 7 nucleotides align to TRBD2. The CDR3 loop spans 14 amino acids. Germline values: CDR1 SGHTA, CDR2 FQGNSA. Unmatched junction bases numbered 6, after V lost 1 base and J lost 9 bases. Here the CDR3 DNA reads TGTGCCAGCAGCTTAGACGGCGGGAGTGGTGAGCAGTTCTTC. Amino acid sequence: CASSLDGGSGEQFF.

The chain employs TRBV3-1 (or the pseudogene TRBV3-2) and TRBJ1-6, with no clear D. Trimming shortened V by 4 bases and J by 9 bases, and 16 bases separated the two germline ends. This CDR3 spans 15 amino acids. Germline-derived CDR1 and CDR2 are LGHDT and YNNKEL (reference sequence). CDR3 coding DNA: TGTGCCAGCAGCCTAGGACGGGGTGAGGTTTCACCCCTCCACTTT. Amino acids: CASSLGRGEVSPLHF.

The J gene is TRBJ2-4, the V gene TRBV6-2 or TRBV6-3; no reliable D call. The length of the CDR3 is 16 residues. V was shortened by 4 bases and J by 3 bases, with 16 bases between the two germline ends. Germline loops: CDR1 MNHEY, CDR2 SVGEGT. For the CDR3, the DNA is TGTGCCAGCAGTTCCTTAGACTGGCGGTTCAAAAACATTCAGTACTTC. Translation gives CASSSLDWRFKNIQYF.

The rearrangement uses TRBV5-1 and TRBJ2-2; TRBD2 matches 14 bases. This CDR3 spans 16 amino acids. V lost 4 bases, J lost 7 bases, and 6 bases stayed unmatched. CDR1 SGHRS and CDR2 YFSETQ come from the germline V gene. CDR3 in amino acids: CASSQPGLAGDGELFF. CDR3 coding DNA: TGCGCCAGCAGCCAACCGGGACTAGCGGGAGACGGGGAGCTGTTTTTT.

This rearrangement joins TRBV6-1 to TRBJ2-7; 7 bases agree with TRBD1. This CDR3 is 15 amino acids long. CDR1 and CDR2 (germline): MNHNS, SASEGT. V dropped 3 bases and J dropped 4; count of bases not matched to a gene: 9. The CDR3 DNA reads as TGTGCCAGCAGTGAGGCCGACTCAGGGGGATACGAGCAGTACTTC. Amino acids: CASSEADSGGYEQYF.

About this clone: Other DNA sequences of this sample code for an identical CDR3. This rearrangement joins TRBV12-3 or TRBV12-4 to TRBJ1-1; D is uncertain. The V and J ends lost 3 bases and 2 bases respectively, with 7 bases between them. This CDR3 has 13 amino acids. CDR3 sequence reads: CASSLGGNTEAFF. CDR3 DNA: TGTGCCAGCAGTTTGGGTGGAAACACTGAAGCTTTCTTT.

The rearrangement links TRBV27 to TRBJ1-4, with TRBD1 matching 7 bases. The CDR3 contains 14 residues. With 4 bases clipped from V and 4 bases from J, the junction kept 3 bases outside the gene matches. Germline values: CDR1 MNHEY, CDR2 SMNVEV (reference sequence). The CDR3 region has the DNA TGTGCCAGCAGTTCGGGACAGTTTAATGAAAAACTGTTTTTT. It encodes CASSSGQFNEKLFF.

Concerning this clone: The junction shows a germline mismatch at one end, possibly a read error. The rearrangement uses TRBV12-3 or TRBV12-4 and TRBJ2-1; D assignment may be TRBD1 or TRBD2 (5 bases each). The CDR3 sequence is 13 residues long. The DNA of the CDR3 is TGTGCCAGCAGTTTAGAAAGAGGGACCCCCGGTCTCTTC. This codes for CASSLERGTPGLF.

This chain's CDR3 is CASSYSRERGGDEQFF. The CDR3, as DNA: TGTGCCAGCAGTTACTCACGGGAGAGGGGCGGGGATGAGCAGTTCTTC. The V call is TRBV6-2 or TRBV6-3, the J call TRBJ2-1, with D possibly being TRBD2 (6 bases). The CDR3 loop spans 16 amino acids. V dropped 0 bases and J dropped 8 bases, with 17 bases sitting between them. Germline CDR1 reads MNHEY; CDR2 reads SVGEGT.

V gene TRBV12-3 or TRBV12-4 combines with J gene TRBJ1-2; 9 nucleotides agree with TRBD1. The J segment lost 7 bases and the V segment lost 6 bases, leaving 6 bases of the junction unmatched. This CDR3 is 13 amino acids long. DNA of the CDR3: TGTGCCAGCAGCGTGGACAGGGGAGGTGGCTACACCTTC. Translation gives CASSVDRGGGYTF.

The gene calls are TRBV5-1 and TRBJ2-4; 8 positions match TRBD1. Trimming cost V 4 bases and J 1 base; bases outside gene matches: 10. CDR1 and CDR2 from the germline V gene are SGHRS and YFSETQ. The CDR3 runs 17 residues. The CDR3 DNA follows: TGCGCCAGCAGCGGAAACACAGGGGGTCCGGCCAAAAACATTCAGTACTTC. Residues: CASSGNTGGPAKNIQYF. Variable domain in full (rest from reference TRBV5-1 and TRBJ2-4): KAGVTQTPRYLIKTRGQQVTLSCSPISGHRSVSWYQQTPGQGLQFLFEYFSETQRNKGNFPGRFSGRQFSNSRSEMNVSTLELGDSALYLCASSGNTGGPAKNIQYFGAGTRLSVL.